These T cell receptor beta chains were read from a single sample in a study of early T cells in non-severe SARS-CoV-2 infection. TCRdb ran MiXCR on the 5' RACE reads and lists one entry per CDR3 protein. The data show about 84,000 distinct CDR3 sequences, with over 10% seen just once and approximately 2.4% held by the top ten. The sequencing sample was made of whole blood. The receptors were gathered from an adult who was a healthcare worker with PCR-confirmed SARS-CoV-2 infection or an uninfected control (not recorded which). Both conserved end residues are part of each CDR3. D genes are given only for firm matches. Expanded clones get a size class; other rows say once, few or many, or leave the size out.

d_gene | j_gene | v_gene | abundance | CDR3aa | CDR3nt
TRBD2 | TRBJ2-5 | TRBV5-4 | NA | CASSRTSGSQETQYF | TGTGCCAGCAGCCGGACTAGCGGGAGCCAAGAGACCCAGTACTTC
TRBD1 | TRBJ1-4 | TRBV6-6 | many | CASSSGTGITNEKLFF | TGTGCCAGCAGTTCTGGGACAGGGATTACTAATGAAAAACTGTTTTTT
NA | TRBJ1-6 | TRBV15 | NA | CATKGSHNSPLHF | TGTGCCACCAAGGGGAGCCATAATTCACCCCTCCACTTT
TRBD1 | TRBJ2-1 | TRBV5-5 | few | CASSPRDRVLDEQFF | TGTGCCAGCAGCCCCCGGGACAGGGTTTTGGATGAGCAGTTCTTC
NA | TRBJ2-7 | TRBV7-2 | many | CASSFGGSSYEQYF | TGTGCCAGCAGCTTTGGGGGGAGCTCCTACGAGCAGTACTTC
TRBD2 | TRBJ2-7 | TRBV5-1 | few | CASRSGRGEAPYEQYF | TGCGCCAGCAGATCTGGGAGGGGCGAAGCACCCTACGAGCAGTACTTC
NA | TRBJ1-4 | TRBV3-1 | NA | CASSLARREKLFF | TGTGCCAGCAGCCTCGCACGGCGGGAAAAACTGTTTTTT
NA | TRBJ2-7 | TRBV6-5 | NA | CASSSGGGHEQYF | TGTGCCAGCAGTTCCGGGGGTGGCCACGAGCAGTACTTC
NA | TRBJ2-7 | TRBV28 | many | CASSSQARGYEQYF | TGTGCCAGCAGTTCCCAGGCCAGGGGCTACGAGCAGTACTTC
NA | TRBJ1-1 | TRBV7-9 | many | CASSLEVGQPNTEAFF | TGTGCCAGCAGCTTAGAAGTCGGACAGCCGAACACTGAAGCTTTCTTT
TRBD1 | TRBJ2-7 | TRBV2 | many | CASSRQGYEQYF | TGTGCCAGCAGTCGACAGGGCTACGAGCAGTACTTC
TRBD2 | TRBJ2-7 | TRBV20-1 | few | CSARRGTRGYEQYF | TGCAGTGCTAGAAGGGGGACTAGAGGCTACGAGCAGTACTTC
NA | TRBJ1-6 | TRBV6-2/TRBV6-3 | many | CASSRDNRDNSPLHF | TGTGCCAGCAGTCGGGACAACCGGGACAATTCACCCCTCCACTTT
TRBD2 | TRBJ2-7 | TRBV11-3 | many | CASSLFGAGLATPGSYEQYF | TGTGCCAGCAGCCTCTTTGGCGCTGGACTAGCGACCCCGGGGAGCTACGAGCAGTACTTC
NA | TRBJ2-6 | TRBV28 | many | CASSRSDKVGANVLTF | TGTGCCAGCAGTCGGAGCGATAAGGTCGGGGCCAACGTCCTGACTTTC
TRBD2 | TRBJ2-1 | TRBV20-1 | NA | CSAIELAGGSSYNEQFF | TGCAGTGCTATAGAACTAGCGGGGGGGAGCTCCTACAATGAGCAGTTCTTC
NA | TRBJ1-2 | TRBV5-1 | NA | CASSRSRTDPNYGYTF | TGCGCCAGCAGCCGATCCCGGACAGATCCCAACTATGGCTACACCTTC
TRBD2 | TRBJ2-1 | TRBV24-1 | NA | CATSVGASGEPKQFF | TGTGCCACCAGTGTTGGTGCTAGCGGGGAGCCTAAGCAGTTCTTC
TRBD2 | TRBJ2-7 | TRBV7-3 | many | CASSLAGGTYEQYF | TGTGCCAGCAGCTTGGCGGGAGGGACCTACGAGCAGTACTTC
NA | TRBJ2-3 | TRBV28 | many | CASSPNTASTQYF | TGTGCCAGCAGTCCTAACACTGCCAGTACGCAGTATTTT